A single T cell receptor beta chain is shown here with its context. Profiling relied on immunoSEQ multiplex PCR, and the TCRdb table lists in-frame clones only, not all of them. The sample has some 150,000 clones, roughly nine tenths seen once. This sample is drawn from a study of blood T cell repertoires in COVID-19. For the study at large: T cells, B-cell-depleted T cells, or PBMCs supplied cDNA or gDNA.

Per the germline V gene, CDR1 is LNHNV and CDR2 is YYDKDF (reference sequence). V was shortened by 2 bases and J by 10 bases, with 14 bases between the two germline ends. CDR3 size: 14 residues. The gene calls are TRBV15 and TRBJ1-4; D remains unclear. The TCR originated in a woman between 65 and 79 years old with acute or convalescent COVID-19. Sequencing used peripheral blood. CDR3 in DNA: TGTGCCACCAGCAGACCCGACCGGAGCGGAAAACTGTTTTTT. It yields the protein CATSRPDRSGKLFF.